The 10 T cell receptor beta chains below were found in one sample sequenced in a study of T cells after yellow fever vaccination. MiXCR was run by TCRdb on the 5' RACE reads, yielding one entry per CDR3 protein. Of a few hundred thousand distinct CDR3 sequences in the sample, roughly 8.3% were seen once. Sample: PBMCs, taken roughly 47 days after the first yellow fever vaccination. The receptors come from a man aged 18-30 years who received the YFV17D yellow fever vaccine.

The chain links TRBV3-1 to TRBJ2-7; D not resolved. With 4 bases removed from V and 6 bases from J, the gap between germline ends came to 16 bases. Germline V CDR1 and CDR2: LGHDT, YNNKEL (reference sequence). The CDR3 is made up of 14 amino acids. The CDR3: CASSLFNKGTEQYF. CDR3 nucleotide sequence: TGTGCCAGCAGCCTGTTTAATAAGGGAACCGAGCAGTACTTC.

This clonotype was recorded a few times. The rearrangement links TRBV4-3 to TRBJ2-3; D possibly corresponds to TRBD2 (5 bases). Germline V gene lookup returns CDR1 LGHNA and CDR2 YSLEER. The CDR3 consists of 14 residues. The V end was cut by 4 bases, the J end by 4 bases, with 12 bases between. CDR3 coding DNA: TGCGCCAGCAGCCCCGCCTTAGCGTCAGATACGCAGTATTTT. Protein: CASSPALASDTQYF.

In nucleotides, the CDR3 is TGTGCCAGCAGTCGTTTCGGGCAAATCCCAGAAGAAGCTTTCTTT. Translation gives CASSRFGQIPEEAFF. The chain carries TRBV2 and TRBJ1-1; D not resolved. CDR3 size: 15 residues. V was clipped by 5 bases and J by 8 bases, with 21 bases between them. The germline CDR1 and CDR2 sequences are SNHLY and FYNNEI.

This clonotype has a handful of counts. V usage is TRBV25-1 and J usage is TRBJ2-5, with D hard to call. Per germline, CDR1 MGHDK and CDR2 SYGVNS. Trimming stripped 5 bases from V and 5 bases from J, with 6 bases between. This CDR3 contains 11 residues. The CDR3 region is CASSTYETQYF. The CDR3 coding sequence is TGTGCCAGCAGTACCTACGAGACCCAGTACTTC.

The chain joins TRBV6-2 or TRBV6-3 to TRBJ2-2; tentatively, D is TRBD1 (5 bases). Germline assignment: CDR1 MNHEY and CDR2 SVGEGT. This CDR3 is built from 15 residues. Trimming removed 0 bases at V and 5 bases at J, with 10 bases between. The CDR3 DNA reads TGTGCCAGCAGTTACTCGCAGGGTAGGACCGGGGAGCTGTTTTTT. This translates into CASSYSQGRTGELFF.

This clonotype was seen ten or more times. The V and J genes are TRBV7-2 and TRBJ2-4, with 10 bases lining up with TRBD1. The germline CDR1 and CDR2 sequences are SGHTA and FQGNSA. The V segment lost 3 bases and the J segment 6 bases; nucleotides outside the gene matches: 20. The CDR3 is made up of 20 amino acids. CDR3 sequence (DNA): TGTGCCAGCAGCTTGGCTACCGTCCTAGATATGGGACAGGGGAGAAACATTCAGTACTTC. This gives the protein CASSLATVLDMGQGRNIQYF.

In this sample, this clonotype turned up a few times. The chain joins TRBV20-1 to TRBJ2-3; D is uncertain. With 0 bases removed from V and 11 bases from J, the gap between germline ends came to 12 bases. This CDR3 comprises 12 residues. Germline CDR1 and CDR2: DFQATT and SNEGSKA (reference sequence). CDR3 amino acids: CSARDHGLEQYF. CDR3 coding DNA: TGCAGTGCTAGAGATCACGGCTTAGAGCAGTATTTT.

This clonotype has at least ten counts. The V call is TRBV4-3, the J call TRBJ2-2; D unclear. V shed 0 bases and J shed 0 bases, with 8 bases lying between them. The CDR3 is 16 residues long. Per germline, CDR1 LGHNA and CDR2 YSLEER. The CDR3 here is CASSQEGAANTGELFF. DNA of the CDR3: TGCGCCAGCAGCCAAGAAGGAGCCGCGAACACCGGGGAGCTGTTTTTT.

V usage is TRBV27 and J usage is TRBJ1-2; D ambiguous. The CDR3 has 15 residues. CDR1 is MNHEY and CDR2 is SMNVEV in the germline V gene (reference sequence). V shed 7 bases and J shed 1 base, with 16 bases lying between them. CDR3 loop: CASTYRTGLNYGYTF. CDR3 nucleotide sequence: TGTGCCAGCACCTACCGGACGGGCCTTAACTATGGCTACACCTTC.

This clonotype was observed at least ten times. This chain joins TRBV12-3 or TRBV12-4 and TRBJ2-1, with 9 bases that match TRBD1. V was pared by 5 bases and J by 7 bases, with 6 bases of the junction left unmatched. This CDR3 region has 14 residues. The CDR3 DNA reads as TGTGCCAGCAGTATGAGACAGGGGGGGAATGAGCAGTTCTTC. Amino acid sequence: CASSMRQGGNEQFF.